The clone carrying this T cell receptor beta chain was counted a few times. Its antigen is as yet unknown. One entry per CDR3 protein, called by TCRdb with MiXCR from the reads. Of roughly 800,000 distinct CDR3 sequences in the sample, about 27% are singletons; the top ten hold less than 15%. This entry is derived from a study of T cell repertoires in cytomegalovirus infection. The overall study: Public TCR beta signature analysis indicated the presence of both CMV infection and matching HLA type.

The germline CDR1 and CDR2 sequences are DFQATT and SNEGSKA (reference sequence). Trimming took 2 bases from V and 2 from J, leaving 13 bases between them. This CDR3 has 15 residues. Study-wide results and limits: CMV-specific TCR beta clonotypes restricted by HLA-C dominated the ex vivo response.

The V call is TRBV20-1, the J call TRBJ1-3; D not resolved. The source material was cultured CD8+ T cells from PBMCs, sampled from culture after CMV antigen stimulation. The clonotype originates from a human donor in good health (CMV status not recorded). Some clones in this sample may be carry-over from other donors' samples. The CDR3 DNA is TGCAGTGCTAGAACGGCCCGGGGAACTGGAAACACCATATATTTT. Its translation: CSARTARGTGNTIYF.